This is a list of T cell receptor beta chains from one sample in a study of blood T cell repertoires in COVID-19. TCRdb's table, derived via immunoSEQ multiplex PCR, lists solely in-frame clones and lacks some. The sample lists about 140,000 clones, about 87% occurring once. The specimen sequenced was PBMCs or T cells enriched from blood (not recorded which). These TCRs come from a man between 60 and 70 years old who had recovered from COVID-19. Both conserved end residues are part of each CDR3. Fields, in order: clone size, J gene, D gene, V gene, CDR3 DNA, CDR3 protein. D genes are given only for firm matches. The listing skips clone size in some rows; elsewhere it reads once, few, many or a size class.

>NA|TRBJ2-3|NA|TRBV30
TGTGCCTGGAGGCGAGGGAGTTTTAGACCCATCACAGATACGCAGTATTTT
CAWRRGSFRPITDTQYF
>NA|TRBJ1-2|NA|TRBV5-5
TGTGCCAGCAGCTCAAGGGGTAACTATGGCTACACCTTC
CASSSRGNYGYTF
>NA|TRBJ2-1|TRBD1|TRBV2
TGTGCCAGCAGGCCGGAAGGACAGGGCGGTGAGCAGTTCTTC
CASRPEGQGGEQFF
>NA|TRBJ2-3|NA|TRBV10-3
TGTGCCATCAGTGAGTCGCCCAGGGGAGATACGCAGTATTTT
CAISESPRGDTQYF
>NA|TRBJ2-7|NA|TRBV11-2
TGTGCCAGCAGCTCTATCCCGAACTACGAGCAGTACTTC
CASSSIPNYEQYF
>NA|TRBJ1-2|NA|TRBV28
TGTGCCAGCAATAGGGGGAGTAACTATGGCTACACCTTC
CASNRGSNYGYTF
>NA|TRBJ1-1|TRBD1|TRBV3-1/TRBV3-2
TGTGCCAGCAGGCGAGGACAGGGGAACACTGAAGCTTTCTTT
CASRRGQGNTEAFF
>few|TRBJ2-7|NA|TRBV10-1
TGCGCCAGCAGTGAGTCGGTGGGCCTAAATTACGAGCAGTACTTC
CASSESVGLNYEQYF
>NA|TRBJ1-5|NA|TRBV9
TGTGCCAGCAGCGTAGCTGACGGTAGTTTCGGGGGAGATCAGCCCCAGCATTTT
CASSVADGSFGGDQPQHF
>NA|TRBJ2-2|TRBD2|TRBV3-1/TRBV3-2
TGTGCCAGCAGGACAGATGGGACTAGCCTAAACACCGGGGAGCTGTTTTTT
CASRTDGTSLNTGELFF
>NA|TRBJ1-6|NA|TRBV4-2
TGTGCCAGCAGCCAGGACAGCTATAATTCACCCCTCCACTTT
CASSQDSYNSPLHF
>NA|TRBJ2-3|TRBD1|TRBV4-1
TGCGCCAGCAGGGAATTACAGGGGGCGCAGTATTTT
CASRELQGAQYF
>once|TRBJ2-5|NA|TRBV11-2
TGTGCCAGCAGCCTCCGTAGAGGACAGCCTATTCAAGAGACCCAGTACTTC
CASSLRRGQPIQETQYF
>NA|TRBJ2-1|NA|TRBV5-4
TGTGCCAGCAGCTTGAGACGGGAAACCTACAATGAGCAGTTCTTC
CASSLRRETYNEQFF
>NA|TRBJ2-7|NA|TRBV2
TGTGCCAGCAGTGATCAGGGGCGATCCTACGAGCAGTACTTC
CASSDQGRSYEQYF
>NA|TRBJ2-5|NA|TRBV4-2
TGTGCCAGCAGCTCCCGTCAGTCAGGGCAAGGAATTGAGACCCAGTACTTC
CASSSRQSGQGIETQYF
>NA|TRBJ1-5|TRBD1|TRBV11-2
TGTGCCAGCAGCCCCGGGACAGGGGCTGGTCAGCCCCAGCATTTT
CASSPGTGAGQPQHF
>few|TRBJ1-3|TRBD1|TRBV5-4
TGTGCCAGCAGCTTCGGACAGGGCACGGCTCGAAACACCATATATTTT
CASSFGQGTARNTIYF
>once|TRBJ2-7|TRBD2|TRBV2
TGTGCCAGCGGCCGACTAGCGGGGGACTACGAGCAGTACTTC
CASGRLAGDYEQYF
>few|TRBJ2-1|NA|TRBV11-3
TGTGCCAGCAGCTTAACCTCTATCGGTGAGCAGTTCTTC
CASSLTSIGEQFF
>NA|TRBJ2-7|TRBD2|TRBV19
TGTGCCAGTAGTGGACAGGGTGGTAGCGGGGGGTACGAGCAGTACTTC
CASSGQGGSGGYEQYF
>NA|TRBJ2-2|NA|TRBV5-6
TGTGCCAGCAGCTTATCCGCCGGGGAGCTGTTTTTT
CASSLSAGELFF
>NA|TRBJ1-4|NA|TRBV28
TGTGCCAGCAGTCCCTCTGACAGGATGGGGGAAAAACTGTTTTTT
CASSPSDRMGEKLFF
>NA|TRBJ2-7|NA|TRBV11-2
TGTGCCAGCAGCCCCCCGATTCGGACACAATACTACGAGCAGTACTTC
CASSPPIRTQYYEQYF
>NA|TRBJ2-3|NA|TRBV6-5
TGTGCCAGCAGCCCCGGGACTACAGATACGCAGTATTTT
CASSPGTTDTQYF
>NA|TRBJ2-3|NA|TRBV19
TGTGCCAGTAGTATTAACGGAAGGGGTGGCTCAGATACGCAGTATTTT
CASSINGRGGSDTQYF
>NA|TRBJ1-5|TRBD1|TRBV2
TGTGCCAGCAGTGCGTCGGGACAGAGTCAGCCCCAGCATTTT
CASSASGQSQPQHF
>few|TRBJ1-4|NA|TRBV12-3/TRBV12-4
TGTGCCAGCAGTAACAGCGGGAAACTGTTTTTT
CASSNSGKLFF
>NA|TRBJ2-2|TRBD1|TRBV24-1
TGTGCCACCAGTGATTCCCCGGGACAGGGGCCGGGGAACACCGGGGAGCTGTTTTTT
CATSDSPGQGPGNTGELFF
>NA|TRBJ2-5|TRBD2|TRBV18
TGTGCCAGCTCTCCGACTAGCGGGAGGGCCTGGGAGACCCAGTACTTC
CASSPTSGRAWETQYF
>NA|TRBJ2-7|NA|TRBV7-9
TGTGCCAGCAGCTTAGGTCCCAGCTCCTACGAGCAGTACTTC
CASSLGPSSYEQYF
>NA|TRBJ1-2|NA|TRBV12-3/TRBV12-4
TGTGCCAGCAGTTTCGACAGCCCTCTAGGCTACACCTTC
CASSFDSPLGYTF
>NA|TRBJ1-1|TRBD1|TRBV12-3/TRBV12-4
TGTGCCAGCAGCCCTGACAGGGGCGAAGCTTTCTTT
CASSPDRGEAFF
>NA|TRBJ1-2|TRBD1|TRBV18
TGTGCCAGCTCACCCTTTCCCCCGACAGGGGCCACCATTAACTATGGCTACACCTTC
CASSPFPPTGATINYGYTF
>NA|TRBJ2-7|NA|TRBV27
TGTGCCAGCAGTTTGACGGCGGGGAGATCCTACGAGCAGTACTTC
CASSLTAGRSYEQYF
>NA|TRBJ2-2|TRBD2|TRBV6-2/TRBV6-3
TGTGCCAGCAGTTACTCTGCGGGGGGCTTGCGCACCGGGGAGCTGTTTTTT
CASSYSAGGLRTGELFF
>NA|TRBJ2-1|TRBD1|TRBV6-5
TGTGCCAGCAGCAAAACAGGGGGCCAATACAATGAGCAGTTCTTC
CASSKTGGQYNEQFF
>NA|TRBJ1-5|TRBD1|TRBV28
TGTGCCAGCAGTTTACGGGGGACAGGGGGCGGGCAGCCCCAGCATTTT
CASSLRGTGGGQPQHF
>NA|TRBJ2-5|NA|TRBV7-2
TGTGCCAGCAGCCCCGAGTGGGGAGTTGGCGAGACCCAGTACTTC
CASSPEWGVGETQYF
>NA|TRBJ2-2|NA|TRBV10-1
TGCGCCAGCAGTGAGTCGCGGCTAATACGCGGGGAGCTGTTTTTT
CASSESRLIRGELFF
>NA|TRBJ1-4|NA|TRBV5-6
TGTGCCAGCACGGAAGGACAGCGCAATGAAAAACTGTTTTTT
CASTEGQRNEKLFF
>once|TRBJ2-5|NA|TRBV12-3/TRBV12-4
TGTGCCAGCAGGGATCGTGGGGCCTTACCGGGTTACTTC
CASRDRGALPGYF
>NA|TRBJ1-5|NA|TRBV6-5
TGTGCCAGCAGCAGGGCGGACCAGCCCCAGCATTTT
CASSRADQPQHF
>NA|TRBJ1-6|TRBD1|TRBV5-1
TGCGCCAGCAGCTTGGTGCCCGGGACAGGGAGGGGATCACCCCTCCACTTT
CASSLVPGTGRGSPLHF
>NA|TRBJ1-1|NA|TRBV5-6
TGTGCCAGCAGCCTCCTTTCGGGGAGGCTAGCTTTCTTT
CASSLLSGRLAFF
>NA|TRBJ2-1|TRBD2|TRBV27
TGTGCCAGCAGCCGTAAGCCTAGCGGAGTATACAATGAGCAGTTCTTC
CASSRKPSGVYNEQFF
>NA|TRBJ1-5|NA|TRBV4-2
TGTGCCAGCAGCCAAGAACAGGGCGTTGATCAGCCCCAGCATTTT
CASSQEQGVDQPQHF
>NA|TRBJ1-2|TRBD1|TRBV6-5
TGTGCCAGCAGAGACAGGGGAGCTCCCATCTATGGCTACACCTTC
CASRDRGAPIYGYTF
>NA|TRBJ1-2|NA|TRBV7-9
TGTGCCAGCAGCTTAGCAGGGGCAGAACAATCGAATGGCTACACCTTC
CASSLAGAEQSNGYTF
>NA|TRBJ2-1|NA|TRBV11-2
TGTGCCAGCAGCTCCCGGGAGAGGAGGGGCAATGAGCAGTTCTTC
CASSSRERRGNEQFF
>NA|TRBJ2-1|NA|TRBV27
TGTGCCAGCAGTTCCAGACAGGGACTCAATGAGCAGTTCTTC
CASSSRQGLNEQFF
>NA|TRBJ1-4|NA|TRBV10-3
TGTGCCACCACGCCCGCGAGACAGTCTGAAAAACTGTTTTTT
CATTPARQSEKLFF
>NA|TRBJ1-4|TRBD1|TRBV5-1
TGCGCCAGCAGCTTTTGGGGACAGGGTCGCGAAAAACTGTTTTTT
CASSFWGQGREKLFF
>NA|TRBJ2-7|TRBD2|TRBV2
TGTGCCAGCAGCGGTGGGACTAGCGGCTACGAGCAGTACTTC
CASSGGTSGYEQYF
>NA|TRBJ2-5|TRBD2|TRBV7-7
TGTGCCAGCAGCCACGGACTAGCAAGGGGGCAAGAGACCCAGTACTTC
CASSHGLARGQETQYF